Here is one T cell receptor beta chain with its context. V was shortened by 3 bases and J by 6 bases, with 12 bases between the two germline ends. The germline gives CDR1 SEHNR, CDR2 FQNEAQ (reference sequence). This CDR3 has 15 residues. These data are taken from a study of blood T cell repertoires in COVID-19. The overall study: Acute and convalescent COVID-19 specimens originated in the United States, Italy and Spain. The cDNA or gDNA used as material had been derived from T cells, B-cell-depleted T cells, or PBMCs.

In the authors' workflow: For nucleated cells, counts were estimated from reference gene primer amplification. Generated by immunoSEQ multiplex PCR, the TCRdb table keeps only in-frame clones and is missing some. That table supplies the V and J calls and clone size; D and trimming were determined from the DNA. The sample consists of approximately 200,000 clones, roughly four fifths of them appearing once. The sequence came from a woman between 55 and 75 years old with acute or convalescent COVID-19. The sample taken for sequencing was peripheral blood. The J gene is TRBJ1-6, the V gene TRBV7-9; D gene uncertain. The CDR3 reads CASSLPLGPNSPLHF. CDR3 bases: TGTGCCAGCAGCTTGCCCCTGGGCCCTAATTCACCCCTCCACTTT.